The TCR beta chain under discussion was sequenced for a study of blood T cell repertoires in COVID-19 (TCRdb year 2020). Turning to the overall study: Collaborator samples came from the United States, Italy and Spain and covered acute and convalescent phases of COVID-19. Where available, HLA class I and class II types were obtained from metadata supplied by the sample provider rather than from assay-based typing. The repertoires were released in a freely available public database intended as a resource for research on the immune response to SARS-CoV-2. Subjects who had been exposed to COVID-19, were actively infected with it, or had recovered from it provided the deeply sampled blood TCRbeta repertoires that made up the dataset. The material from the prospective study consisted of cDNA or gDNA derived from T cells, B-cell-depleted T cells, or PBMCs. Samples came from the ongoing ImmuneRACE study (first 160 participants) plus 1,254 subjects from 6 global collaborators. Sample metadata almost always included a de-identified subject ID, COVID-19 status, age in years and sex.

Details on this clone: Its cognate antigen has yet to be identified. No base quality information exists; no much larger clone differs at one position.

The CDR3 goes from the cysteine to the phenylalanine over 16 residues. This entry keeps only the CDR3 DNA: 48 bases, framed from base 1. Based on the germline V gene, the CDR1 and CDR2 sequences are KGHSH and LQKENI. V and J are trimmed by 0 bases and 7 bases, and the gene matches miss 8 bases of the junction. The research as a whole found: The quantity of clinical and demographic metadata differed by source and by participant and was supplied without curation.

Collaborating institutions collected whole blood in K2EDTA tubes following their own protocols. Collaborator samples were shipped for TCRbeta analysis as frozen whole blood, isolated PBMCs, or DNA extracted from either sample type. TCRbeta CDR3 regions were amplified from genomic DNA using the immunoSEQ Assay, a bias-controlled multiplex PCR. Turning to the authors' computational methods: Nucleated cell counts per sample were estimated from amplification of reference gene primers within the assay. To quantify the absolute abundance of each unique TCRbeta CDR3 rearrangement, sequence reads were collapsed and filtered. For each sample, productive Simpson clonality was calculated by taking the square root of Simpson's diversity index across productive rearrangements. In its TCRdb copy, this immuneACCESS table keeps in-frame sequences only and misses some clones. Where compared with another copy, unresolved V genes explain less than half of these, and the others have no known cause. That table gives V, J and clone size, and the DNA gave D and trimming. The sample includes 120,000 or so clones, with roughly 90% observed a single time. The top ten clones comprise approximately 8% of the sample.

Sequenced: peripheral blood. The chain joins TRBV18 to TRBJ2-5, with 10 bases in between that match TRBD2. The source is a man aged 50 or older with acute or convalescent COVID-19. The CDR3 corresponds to CASSPPASGSGGTQYF. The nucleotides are TGTGCCAGCTCACCACCTGCTAGCGGGAGCGGGGGGACCCAGTACTTC.